These T cell receptor beta chains were read from a single sample in a study of cytomegalovirus exposure and HLA in healthy donors. Data came from immunoSEQ multiplex PCR; TCRdb stores just in-frame clones and leaves some out. The sample gives about 190,000 clones, 65% to 85% of which show up once; about 1.5% is in the top ten. The sample taken for sequencing was PBMCs. These receptors originate from a woman between 18 and 30 years old in good health and CMV-seronegative. Each CDR3 is given with its conserved first and last residue.

len | j_gene | v_gene | CDR3aa
16 | TRBJ2-1 | TRBV27 | CASRGLADVSYNEQFF
15 | TRBJ1-4 | TRBV10-2 | CASSESMGVGEKLFF
19 | TRBJ2-7 | TRBV10-3 | CAISESQVGTSIFLYEQYF
16 | TRBJ2-7 | TRBV11-2 | CASSPRGTKFSYEQYF
16 | TRBJ2-7 | TRBV27 | CASSLADLAGPYEQYF
17 | TRBJ1-1 | TRBV27 | CASSSTDSSLMNTEAFF
10 | TRBJ1-2 | TRBV5-1 | CASSPMGGTF
15 | TRBJ1-6 | TRBV13 | CASSLGRGWGSPLHF
13 | TRBJ2-7 | TRBV28 | CASSTSGSYEQYF
14 | TRBJ1-1 | TRBV6-6 | CASSYSSVNTEAFF
15 | TRBJ2-2 | TRBV7-3 | CASSFPGGGTGELFF
13 | TRBJ2-7 | TRBV28 | CASRGGGAHEQYF
16 | TRBJ2-7 | TRBV5-1 | CASRPGGLAGAYEQYF
13 | TRBJ1-2 | TRBV5-6 | CASSLITGRGYTF
16 | TRBJ1-4 | TRBV5-1 | CASSLVGGVTNEKLFF
15 | TRBJ1-6 | TRBV2 | CASRAYQGASSPLHF
16 | TRBJ2-1 | TRBV19 | CASSGGSSERLGEQFF
14 | TRBJ2-1 | TRBV7-7 | CASSPLTTGVEQFF
16 | TRBJ1-6 | TRBV7-9 | CAGRFSGRGVASPLHF
14 | TRBJ1-1 | TRBV4-1 | CASSHSGPNTEAFF
14 | TRBJ2-5 | TRBV7-9 | CASSFEAGRETQYF
15 | TRBJ2-3 | TRBV7-8 | CASRSETLTGDTQYF
16 | TRBJ1-1 | TRBV19 | CASSIASTGGRAEAFF
13 | TRBJ2-7 | TRBV11-2 | CASLQTGTYEQYF
17 | TRBJ2-5 | TRBV28 | CASSSRAAGGYQETQYF
12 | TRBJ1-6 | TRBV7-9 | CSSSFSESPLHF
14 | TRBJ2-4 | TRBV7-9 | CASSLGRAKNIQYF
14 | TRBJ1-4 | TRBV28 | CASQNGGAGEKLFF
13 | TRBJ1-5 | TRBV29-1 | CSVVGGLDQPQHF
13 | TRBJ1-2 | TRBV30 | CAWNPVGGDGYTF
14 | TRBJ1-5 | TRBV25-1 | CASRGIGNNQPQHF
18 | TRBJ2-7 | TRBV27 | CALFGGTSADGGSYEQYF